This T cell receptor (beta chain) comes out of a study of T-cell memory formation after mild COVID-19. Trimming stripped 4 bases from V and 2 bases from J, with 8 bases between. The CDR3 sequence is 14 residues long. Per germline, CDR1 MNHNY and CDR2 SVGAGI (reference sequence). Study-level results: Memory sampled before infection contained some responding clones, suggesting cross-reactive memory joined.

With regard to this clonotype: No antigen is known for it.

TCRdb re-called the 5' RACE reads through MiXCR, storing one row per CDR3 protein. The sample lists 200,000 to 300,000 distinct CDR3 sequences, 16% seen once, with around 23% in the top ten. The clonotype originates from a man aged 18 to 30 who had mild COVID-19 (a few samples of this study predate the infection). Cell type and time point are not known. Sequenced material: PBMCs or a T cell subset sorted from them (not recorded which). The chain joins TRBV6-6 to TRBJ2-2, with no clear D. The CDR3 region has the DNA TGTGCCAGCAGTTCCCCACTAAACACCGGGGAGCTGTTTTTT. Amino acids: CASSSPLNTGELFF.